This T cell receptor beta chain was found in a study of cytotoxic CD8 clonotypes in ibrutinib-treated CLL. Depth targeted 1 in 200,000 to 1 in 1 million T cells, averaging 10x coverage per clonotype. Libraries were prepared by immunoSEQ multiplex PCR; TCRdb keeps only in-frame clonotypes and omits some of them. This table holds 50,000 or so clones, less than 85% found once. The clonotype comes from a human donor with chronic lymphocytic leukemia. The specimen was PBMCs, collected after 24 months of ibrutinib treatment.

The CDR3, as DNA: TGTGCCAGCAGCTTAGTGGCAGGGGTGGAGACCCAGTACTTC. It encodes CASSLVAGVETQYF. The gene calls are TRBV7-9 and TRBJ2-5; D perhaps matches TRBD1 (6 bases). In germline, CDR1 is SEHNR, CDR2 FQNEAQ (reference sequence). V shed 1 base and J shed 5 bases, with 11 bases lying between them. The CDR3 covers 14 residues.